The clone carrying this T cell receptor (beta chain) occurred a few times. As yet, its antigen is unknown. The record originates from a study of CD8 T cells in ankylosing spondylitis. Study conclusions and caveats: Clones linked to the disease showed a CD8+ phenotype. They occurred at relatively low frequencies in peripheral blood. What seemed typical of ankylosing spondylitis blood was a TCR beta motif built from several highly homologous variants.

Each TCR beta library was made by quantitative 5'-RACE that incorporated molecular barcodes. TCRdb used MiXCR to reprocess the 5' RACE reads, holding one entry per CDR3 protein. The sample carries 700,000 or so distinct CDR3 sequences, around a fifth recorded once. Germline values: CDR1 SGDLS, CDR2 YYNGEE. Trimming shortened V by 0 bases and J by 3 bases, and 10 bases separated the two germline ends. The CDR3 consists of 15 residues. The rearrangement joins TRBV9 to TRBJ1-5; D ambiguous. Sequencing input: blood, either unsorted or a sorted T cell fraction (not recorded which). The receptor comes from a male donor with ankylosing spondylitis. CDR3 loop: CASSVAEGFNQPQHF. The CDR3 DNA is TGTGCCAGCAGCGTAGCCGAGGGATTCAATCAGCCCCAGCATTTT.